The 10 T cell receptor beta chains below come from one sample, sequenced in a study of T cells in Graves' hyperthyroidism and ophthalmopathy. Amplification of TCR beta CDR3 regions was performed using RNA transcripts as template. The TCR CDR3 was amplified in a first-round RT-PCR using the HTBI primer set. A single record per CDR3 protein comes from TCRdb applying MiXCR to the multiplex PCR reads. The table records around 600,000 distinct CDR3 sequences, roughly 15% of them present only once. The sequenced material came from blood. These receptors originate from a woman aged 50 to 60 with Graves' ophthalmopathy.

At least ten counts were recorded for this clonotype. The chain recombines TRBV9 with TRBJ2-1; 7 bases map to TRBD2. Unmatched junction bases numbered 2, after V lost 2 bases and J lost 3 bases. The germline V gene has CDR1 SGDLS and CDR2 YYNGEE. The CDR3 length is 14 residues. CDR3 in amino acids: CASSVASGYNEQFF. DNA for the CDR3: TGTGCCAGCAGCGTGGCTAGCGGCTACAATGAGCAGTTCTTC.

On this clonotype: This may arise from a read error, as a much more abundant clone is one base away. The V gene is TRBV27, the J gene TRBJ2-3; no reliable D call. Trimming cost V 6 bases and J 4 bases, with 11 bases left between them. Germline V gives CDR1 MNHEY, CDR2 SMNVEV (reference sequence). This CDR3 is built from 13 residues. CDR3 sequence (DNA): TGTGCCAGCAGACGCGCACCCGCAGATACGCAGTATTTT. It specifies CASRRAPADTQYF.

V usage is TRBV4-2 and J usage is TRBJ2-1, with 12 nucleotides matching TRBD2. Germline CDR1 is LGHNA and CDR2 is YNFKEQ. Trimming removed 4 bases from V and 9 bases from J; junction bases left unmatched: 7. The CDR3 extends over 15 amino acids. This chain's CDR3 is CASSPLAGGPPEQFF. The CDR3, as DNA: TGTGCCAGCAGCCCTCTAGCGGGAGGGCCGCCTGAGCAGTTCTTC.

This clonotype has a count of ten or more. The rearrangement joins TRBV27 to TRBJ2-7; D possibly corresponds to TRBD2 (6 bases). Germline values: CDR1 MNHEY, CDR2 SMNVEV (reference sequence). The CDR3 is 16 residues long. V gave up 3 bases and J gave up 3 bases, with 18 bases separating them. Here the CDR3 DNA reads TGTGCCAGCAGTTTTACGGGGGACTCCCGAAGCTACGAGCAGTACTTC. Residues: CASSFTGDSRSYEQYF.

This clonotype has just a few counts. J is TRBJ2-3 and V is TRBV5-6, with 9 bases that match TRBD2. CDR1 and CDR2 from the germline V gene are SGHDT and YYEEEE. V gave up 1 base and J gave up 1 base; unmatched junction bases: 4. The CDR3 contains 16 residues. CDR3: CASSLSLAGRTDTQYF. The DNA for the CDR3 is TGTGCCAGCAGCTTGAGCCTAGCGGGGCGCACAGATACGCAGTATTTT.

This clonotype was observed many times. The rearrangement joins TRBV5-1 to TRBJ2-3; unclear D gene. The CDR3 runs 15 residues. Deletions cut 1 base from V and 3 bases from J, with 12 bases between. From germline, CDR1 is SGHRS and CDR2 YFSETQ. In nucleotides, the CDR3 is TGCGCCAGCAGCTTGCGGGCCCCCAATACAGATACGCAGTATTTT. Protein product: CASSLRAPNTDTQYF.

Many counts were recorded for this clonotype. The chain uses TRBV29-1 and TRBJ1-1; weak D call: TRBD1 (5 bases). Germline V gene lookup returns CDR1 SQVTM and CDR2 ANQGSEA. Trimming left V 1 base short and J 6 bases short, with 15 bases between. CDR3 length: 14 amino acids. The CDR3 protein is CSVEVDSVLPEAFF. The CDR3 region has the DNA TGCAGCGTTGAAGTAGACAGTGTTCTCCCTGAAGCTTTCTTT. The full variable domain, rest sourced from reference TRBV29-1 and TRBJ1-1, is SAVISQKPSRDICQRGTSLTIQCQVDSQVTMMFWYRQQPGQSLTLIATANQGSEATYESGFVIDKFPISRPNLTFSTLTVSNMSPEDSSIYLCSVEVDSVLPEAFFGQGTRLTVV.

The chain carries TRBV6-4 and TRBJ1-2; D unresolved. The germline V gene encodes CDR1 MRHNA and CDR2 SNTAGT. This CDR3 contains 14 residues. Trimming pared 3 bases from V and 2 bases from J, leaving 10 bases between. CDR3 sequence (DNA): TGTGCCAGCAGTGAATTCTGGGAAAACTATGGCTACACCTTC. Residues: CASSEFWENYGYTF.

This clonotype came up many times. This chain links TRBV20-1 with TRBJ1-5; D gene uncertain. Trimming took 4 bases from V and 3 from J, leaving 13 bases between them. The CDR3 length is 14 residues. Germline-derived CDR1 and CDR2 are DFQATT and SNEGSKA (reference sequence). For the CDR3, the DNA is TGCAGTGCTATCCGGGGTGGAGCCAATCAGCCCCAGCATTTT. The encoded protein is CSAIRGGANQPQHF.

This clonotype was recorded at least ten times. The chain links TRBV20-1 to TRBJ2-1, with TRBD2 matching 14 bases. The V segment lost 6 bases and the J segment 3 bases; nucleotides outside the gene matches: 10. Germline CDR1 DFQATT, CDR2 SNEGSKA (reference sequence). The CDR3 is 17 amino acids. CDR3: CSARPGLAGVFYNEQFF. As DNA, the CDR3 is TGCAGTGCAAGACCGGGACTAGCGGGAGTTTTCTACAATGAGCAGTTCTTC.